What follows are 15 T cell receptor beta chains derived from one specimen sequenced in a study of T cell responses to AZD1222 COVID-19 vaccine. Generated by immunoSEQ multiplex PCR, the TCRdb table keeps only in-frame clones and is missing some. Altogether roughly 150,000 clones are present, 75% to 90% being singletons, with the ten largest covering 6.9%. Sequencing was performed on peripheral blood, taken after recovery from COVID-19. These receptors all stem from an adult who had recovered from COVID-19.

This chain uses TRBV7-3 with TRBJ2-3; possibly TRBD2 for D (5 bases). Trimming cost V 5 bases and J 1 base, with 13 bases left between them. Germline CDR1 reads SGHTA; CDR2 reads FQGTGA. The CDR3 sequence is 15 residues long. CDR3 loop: CASSGRSDGTDTQYF. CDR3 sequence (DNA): TGTGCCAGCAGCGGGAGAAGCGACGGCACAGATACGCAGTATTTT.

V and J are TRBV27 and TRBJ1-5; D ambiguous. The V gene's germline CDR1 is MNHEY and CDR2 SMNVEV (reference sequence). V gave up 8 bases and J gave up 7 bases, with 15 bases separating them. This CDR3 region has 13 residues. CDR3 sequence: CASGPSPDQPQHF. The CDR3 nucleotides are TGTGCCAGCGGGCCCTCCCCCGACCAGCCCCAGCATTTT.

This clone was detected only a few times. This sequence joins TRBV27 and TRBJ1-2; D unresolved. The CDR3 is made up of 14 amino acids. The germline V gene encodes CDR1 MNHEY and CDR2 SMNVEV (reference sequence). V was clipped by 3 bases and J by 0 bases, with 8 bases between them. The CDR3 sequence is CASSFRAANYGYTF. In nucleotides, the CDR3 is TGTGCCAGCAGTTTTAGGGCAGCTAACTATGGCTACACCTTC.

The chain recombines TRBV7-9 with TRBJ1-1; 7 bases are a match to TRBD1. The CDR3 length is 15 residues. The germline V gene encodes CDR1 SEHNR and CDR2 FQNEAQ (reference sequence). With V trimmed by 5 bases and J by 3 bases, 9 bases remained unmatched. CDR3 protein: CASSRTFTGDTEAFF. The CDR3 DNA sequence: TGTGCCAGCAGCAGGACTTTCACAGGGGACACTGAAGCTTTCTTT.

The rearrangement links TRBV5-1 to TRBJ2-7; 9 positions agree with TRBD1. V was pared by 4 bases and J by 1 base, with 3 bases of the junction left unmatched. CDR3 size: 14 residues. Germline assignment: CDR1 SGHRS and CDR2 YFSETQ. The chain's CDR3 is CASSRDRASYEQYF. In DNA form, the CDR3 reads TGCGCCAGCAGCCGGGACAGGGCATCCTACGAGCAGTACTTC.

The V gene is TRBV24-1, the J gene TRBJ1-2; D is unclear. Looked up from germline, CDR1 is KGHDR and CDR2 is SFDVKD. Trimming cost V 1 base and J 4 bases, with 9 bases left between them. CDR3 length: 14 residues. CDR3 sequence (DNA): TGTGCCACCAGTGATTTCACCCGGGTCTATGGCTACACCTTC. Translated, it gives CATSDFTRVYGYTF.

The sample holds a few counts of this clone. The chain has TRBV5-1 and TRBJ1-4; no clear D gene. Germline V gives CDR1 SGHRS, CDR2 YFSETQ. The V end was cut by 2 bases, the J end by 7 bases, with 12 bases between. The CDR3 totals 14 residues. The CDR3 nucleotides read TGCGCCAGCAGCTTTTCTGCGAGCGCTGAAAAACTGTTTTTT. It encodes CASSFSASAEKLFF.

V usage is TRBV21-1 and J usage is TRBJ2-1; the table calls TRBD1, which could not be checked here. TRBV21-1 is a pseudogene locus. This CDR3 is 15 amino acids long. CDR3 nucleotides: TGTGCCAGCAGCAGTTACTTGGACAGGTACAATGAGCAGTTCTTC. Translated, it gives CASSSYLDRYNEQFF.

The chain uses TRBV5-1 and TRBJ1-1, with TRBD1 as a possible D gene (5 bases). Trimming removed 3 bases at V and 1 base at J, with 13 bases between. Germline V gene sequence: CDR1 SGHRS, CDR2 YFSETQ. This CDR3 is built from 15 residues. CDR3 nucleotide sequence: TGCGCCAGCAGCTCTTCGACAGCTCCGAACACTGAAGCTTTCTTT. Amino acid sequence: CASSSSTAPNTEAFF.

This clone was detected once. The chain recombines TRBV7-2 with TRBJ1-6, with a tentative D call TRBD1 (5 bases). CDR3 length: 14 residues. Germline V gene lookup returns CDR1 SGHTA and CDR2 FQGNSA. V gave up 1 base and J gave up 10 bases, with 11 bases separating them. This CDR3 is CASSLVRGGSPLHF. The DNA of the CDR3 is TGTGCCAGCAGCTTAGTAAGGGGAGGCTCACCCCTCCACTTT.

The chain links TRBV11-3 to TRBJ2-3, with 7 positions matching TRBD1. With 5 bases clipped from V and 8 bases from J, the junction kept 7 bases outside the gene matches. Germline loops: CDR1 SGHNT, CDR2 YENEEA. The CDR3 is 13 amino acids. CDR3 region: CASSATGPGTQYF. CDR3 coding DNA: TGTGCCAGCAGCGCGACAGGGCCTGGTACGCAGTATTTT.

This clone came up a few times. The CDR3: CAISESGLNQPQHF. For the CDR3, the DNA is TGTGCCATCAGTGAGTCCGGACTCAATCAGCCCCAGCATTTT. This chain uses TRBV10-3 with TRBJ1-5, with unresolved D. This CDR3 spans 14 amino acids. Germline V CDR1 and CDR2: ENHRY, SYGVKD. The V end lost 0 bases, the J end lost 3 bases, and 6 bases lay between the germline ends.

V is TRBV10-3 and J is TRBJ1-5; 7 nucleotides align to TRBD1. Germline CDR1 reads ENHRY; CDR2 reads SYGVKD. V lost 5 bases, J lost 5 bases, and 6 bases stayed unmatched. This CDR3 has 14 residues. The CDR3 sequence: CAISRQGQDQPQHF. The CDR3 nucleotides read TGTGCCATCAGTCGACAGGGCCAAGATCAGCCCCAGCATTTT.

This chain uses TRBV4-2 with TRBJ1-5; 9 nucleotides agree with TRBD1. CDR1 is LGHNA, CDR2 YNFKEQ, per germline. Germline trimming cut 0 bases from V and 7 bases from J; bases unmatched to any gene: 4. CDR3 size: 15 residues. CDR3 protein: CASSQEDRGQQPQHF. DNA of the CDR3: TGTGCCAGCAGCCAAGAGGACAGGGGCCAGCAGCCCCAGCATTTT.

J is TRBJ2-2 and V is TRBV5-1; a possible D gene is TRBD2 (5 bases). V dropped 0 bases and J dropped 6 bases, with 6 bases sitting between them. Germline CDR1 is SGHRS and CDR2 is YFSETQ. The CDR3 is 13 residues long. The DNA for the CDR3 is TGCGCCAGCAGCTTGGACGGGGCCGGGGAGCTGTTTTTT. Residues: CASSLDGAGELFF.